The 10 T cell receptor beta chains in this list originate from one sample, sequenced in a study of OX40 agonist ivuxolimab in advanced cancers. Profiled with immunoSEQ multiplex PCR; TCRdb holds only in-frame clones, not every one. The sample contains about 73,000 clones, over 80% of which appear only once. The material was CD4+ or CD8+ T cells sorted from blood, obtained in a trial of the OX40 agonist ivuxolimab. These receptors all stem from an adult with an advanced solid tumor such as melanoma, head and neck, liver or kidney cancer.

In DNA form, the CDR3 reads TGTGCCAGCAACCCCCGGAGGGACGGTATGGATACGCAGTATTTT. Translated, it gives CASNPRRDGMDTQYF. This chain links TRBV7-8 with TRBJ2-3, with a possible D match to TRBD2 (6 bases). Germline V gene data show CDR1 as SGHVS and CDR2 as FQNEAQ. Trimming pared 7 bases from V and 6 bases from J, leaving 20 bases between. This CDR3 has 15 residues.

The chain is built from TRBV6-6 and TRBJ2-7; 8 bases agree with TRBD1. CDR3 length: 13 amino acids. Germline assignment: CDR1 MNHNY and CDR2 SVGAGI (reference sequence). Trimming at V came to 5 bases and at J to 4 bases, leaving 4 bases not matched to a gene. The CDR3 reads CASSIGQGYEQYF. CDR3 sequence (DNA): TGTGCCAGCAGTATTGGACAGGGATACGAGCAGTACTTC.

This clone has a single count. The chain recombines TRBV10-3 with TRBJ1-2; D unclear. Trimming removed 3 bases at V and 2 bases at J, with 16 bases between. The germline V gene encodes CDR1 ENHRY and CDR2 SYGVKD. This CDR3 has 16 residues. CDR3 nucleotides: TGTGCCATCAGTGACCCCTTCCCCGCTGAGAACTATGGCTACACCTTC. This translates into CAISDPFPAENYGYTF.

The chain links TRBV9 to TRBJ1-1; D not resolved. This CDR3 contains 16 residues. Trimming shortened V by 4 bases and J by 2 bases, and 18 bases separated the two germline ends. Germline CDR1 is SGDLS and CDR2 is YYNGEE. CDR3 protein: CASSPRTFGTNTEAFF. The CDR3 nucleotides are TGTGCCAGCAGCCCCCGTACTTTCGGAACAAACACTGAAGCTTTCTTT.

This chain uses TRBV7-9 with TRBJ1-1, with TRBD1 matching 9 bases. The CDR3 is 14 residues long. Germline trimming cut 5 bases from V and 4 bases from J; bases unmatched to any gene: 5. Germline CDR1 is SEHNR and CDR2 is FQNEAQ (reference sequence). CDR3 nucleotide sequence: TGTGCCAGCAGCCTAGGGACAGGGACCACTGAAGCTTTCTTT. Translation gives CASSLGTGTTEAFF.

The V and J genes are TRBV10-3 and TRBJ1-2; D not certain. Per the germline V gene, CDR1 is ENHRY and CDR2 is SYGVKD. With 2 bases removed from V and 6 bases from J, the gap between germline ends came to 7 bases. CDR3 length: 12 residues. The chain's CDR3 is CAISENQNGYTF. Written as DNA, the CDR3 is TGTGCCATCAGTGAGAACCAGAATGGCTACACCTTC.

The chain carries TRBV4-1 and TRBJ1-2; 8 nucleotides agree with TRBD1. The CDR3 contains 18 residues. Looked up from germline, CDR1 is MGHRA and CDR2 is YSYEKL. Trimming took 0 bases from V and 8 from J; bases not matched to a gene: 17. DNA of the CDR3: TGCGCCAGCAGCCAAGAAGGATCGGACAGGGATAATCTATGGGGCTACACCTTC. It specifies CASSQEGSDRDNLWGYTF.

This clone appeared a single time. The chain has TRBV29-1 and TRBJ2-7; unclear D gene. The length of the CDR3 is 12 residues. Germline CDR1 is SQVTM and CDR2 is ANQGSEA. The ends were cut back, 3 bases at V and 3 bases at J, with 9 bases in the middle. The CDR3 loop is CSVESLNYEQYF. The CDR3 DNA follows: TGCAGCGTTGAGTCCCTTAACTACGAGCAGTACTTC.

This clone was seen only once. CDR3 residues: CATSRGLQGMNTEAFF. The CDR3 bases are TGTGCCACCAGCAGAGGGTTGCAGGGGATGAACACTGAAGCTTTCTTT. The rearrangement joins TRBV15 to TRBJ1-1; maybe TRBD1 (6 bases). V was pared by 1 base and J by 0 bases, with 12 bases between. Germline V gives CDR1 LNHNV, CDR2 YYDKDF (reference sequence). The CDR3 is made up of 16 amino acids.

Only one count was recorded for this clone. The chain is built from TRBV27 and TRBJ2-1; 10 bases are a match to TRBD1. The CDR3 loop spans 13 amino acids. Germline CDR1 and CDR2: MNHEY and SMNVEV (reference sequence). The ends lost 4 bases at V and 8 bases at J; junction bases unmatched: 2. The CDR3 bases are TGTGCCAGCAGTTATGGACAGGGGGATGAGCAGTTCTTC. Its protein is CASSYGQGDEQFF.